This TCR beta chain was recorded in a study of early T cells in non-severe SARS-CoV-2 infection. TCRdb used MiXCR to reprocess the 5' RACE reads, holding one entry per CDR3 protein. Of approximately 81,000 distinct CDR3 sequences listed, 5.5% to 7.5% are singletons. To note about this clonotype: The antigen is undetermined. At one end the junction does not follow the germline gene, possibly because of a read error.

Germline V gene sequence: CDR1 SGHRS, CDR2 YFSETQ. CDR3 length: 16 residues. Study-level points and caveats: VDJdb matching, biased toward anti-spike CD8 responses, missed private and CD4 specificities.

The chain uses TRBV5-1 and TRBJ1-6, with TRBD1 matching 8 bases. The TCR was taken from an adult who was a healthcare worker with PCR-confirmed SARS-CoV-2 infection or an uninfected control (not recorded which). The specimen sequenced was whole blood. In DNA form, the CDR3 reads TGCGCCAGCAGCTATGACGGACAGGGCTATAATTCACCCCACCACTTT. This gives the protein CASSYDGQGYNSPHHF.